The rows below give T cell receptor beta chains drawn from one sample of a study of T cell responses to AZD1222 COVID-19 vaccine. The method was immunoSEQ multiplex PCR; TCRdb's version includes in-frame clones alone and lacks a portion of them. The repertoire includes 150,000 to 170,000 clones, roughly nine tenths of them detected once, and about 5.1% sits in the top ten. The source was peripheral blood, collected on day 0 of MenACWY control vaccination. Receptor source: an adult in good health. The CDR3 runs from the conserved cysteine through the conserved F or W. A D gene is named only where the DNA matches it firmly. Some rows mark clone size as missing; the rest say once, few, many or name a class of expanded clone.

>-|TRBD1|TRBJ1-1|TRBV9
CASSVGQGANTEAFF
TGTGCCAGCAGCGTTGGACAGGGGGCGAACACTGAAGCTTTCTTT
>-|-|TRBJ2-7|TRBV29-1
CSAGGGQSDEQYF
TGCAGCGCGGGTGGGGGGCAAAGCGACGAGCAGTACTTC
>-|TRBD1|TRBJ1-1|TRBV7-3
CASSLGTGLEAFF
TGTGCCAGCAGCTTAGGGACAGGGTTGGAAGCTTTCTTT
>-|TRBD2|TRBJ2-5|TRBV7-9
CASSLGLAGSQETQYF
TGTGCCAGCAGCTTAGGACTAGCGGGGTCACAAGAGACCCAGTACTTC
>-|-|TRBJ2-5|TRBV18
CASSPQFQETQYF
TGTGCCAGCTCACCCCAATTCCAAGAGACCCAGTACTTC
>-|-|TRBJ2-2|TRBV19
CASRVDSNTGELFF
TGTGCCAGTAGGGTAGACTCGAACACCGGGGAGCTGTTTTTT
>-|-|TRBJ1-5|TRBV20-1
CSASHPGRPLGPQHF
TGCAGTGCTAGTCATCCGGGACGGCCCTTGGGGCCCCAGCATTTT
>-|-|TRBJ2-7|TRBV29-1
CSAGDFYEQYF
TGCAGCGCGGGGGATTTCTACGAGCAGTACTTC
>-|-|TRBJ2-7|TRBV5-1
CASSFSGDLYEQYF
TGCGCCAGCAGCTTTTCAGGGGACCTCTACGAGCAGTACTTC
>-|TRBD1|TRBJ1-4|TRBV19
CASSGQGSEKLFF
TGTGCCAGTAGTGGACAGGGAAGTGAAAAACTGTTTTTT
>-|-|TRBJ1-1|TRBV11-2
CASSPGRGMGTEAFF
TGTGCCAGCAGCCCAGGGAGGGGTATGGGCACTGAAGCTTTCTTT
>-|TRBD1|TRBJ2-3|TRBV4-1
CASSHDNNRGIGSRGTDTQYF
TGCGCCAGCAGCCACGACAACAACAGGGGAATAGGGTCCCGCGGCACAGATACGCAGTATTTT
>few|-|TRBJ1-3|TRBV2
CASSEGTPGNTIYF
TGTGCCAGCAGTGAGGGGACTCCTGGAAACACCATATATTTT
>-|-|TRBJ2-3|TRBV5-1
CASSLGEPTDTQYF
TGCGCCAGCAGCTTGGGGGAACCCACAGATACGCAGTATTTT
>-|-|TRBJ1-5|TRBV6-6
CASSLQGTQPQHF
TGTGCCAGCAGCTTACAGGGAACTCAGCCCCAGCATTTT
>-|-|TRBJ2-1|TRBV7-9
CASSSDKRGFYNEQFF
TGTGCCAGCAGCTCCGATAAACGGGGCTTCTACAATGAGCAGTTCTTC
>-|TRBD1|TRBJ1-6|TRBV3-1/TRBV3-2
CASKQTGGVLNSPLHF
TGTGCCAGCAAACAGACAGGGGGCGTATTGAATTCACCCCTCCACTTT
>-|-|TRBJ1-2|TRBV6-4
CASSDSRGYTF
TGTGCCAGCAGTGACTCAAGGGGCTACACCTTC
>-|TRBD1|TRBJ2-5|TRBV5-1
CASSFGQEKTQYF
TGCGCCAGCAGCTTCGGACAGGAAAAGACCCAGTACTTC
>-|TRBD1|TRBJ1-5|TRBV6-2/TRBV6-3
CASRPSWTGSNQPQHF
TGTGCCAGCAGACCTTCCTGGACAGGGAGCAATCAGCCCCAGCATTTT
>-|-|TRBJ1-2|TRBV5-4
CASSLDRGYTF
TGTGCCAGCAGCTTAGACAGGGGCTACACCTTC
>-|-|TRBJ1-2|TRBV10-3
CAISDFGGGSYGYTF
TGTGCCATCAGTGATTTTGGGGGTGGGAGCTATGGCTACACCTTC
>-|-|TRBJ2-5|TRBV12-3/TRBV12-4
CASTLGGGTQYF
TGTGCCAGCACCCTAGGTGGGGGGACCCAGTACTTC
>-|-|TRBJ1-1|TRBV6-2/TRBV6-3
CASSFLASRENTEAFF
TGTGCCAGCAGCTTCCTTGCTAGCAGAGAGAACACTGAAGCTTTCTTT
>-|-|TRBJ1-2|TRBV5-8
CASSPFSRRVGYTF
TGTGCCAGCAGCCCTTTCTCACGCCGGGTTGGCTACACCTTC
>few|-|TRBJ2-4|TRBV4-2
CASSQANGRGMDKNIQYF
TGTGCCAGCAGCCAAGCGAACGGGAGAGGGATGGACAAAAACATTCAGTACTTC
>once|TRBD2|TRBJ2-3|TRBV19
CASSRPPSGATDTQYF
TGTGCCAGTAGTAGGCCACCTAGCGGGGCCACAGATACGCAGTATTTT
>-|-|TRBJ1-1|TRBV16
CASSQSPLSFF
TGTGCCAGCAGCCAATCGCCACTCTCTTTCTTT
>-|-|TRBJ2-3|TRBV25-1
CASTLNTDTQYF
TGTGCCAGCACATTAAACACAGATACGCAGTATTTT
>-|-|TRBJ1-2|TRBV5-1
CASSQVTQDGYTF
TGCGCCAGCAGCCAGGTCACCCAGGATGGCTACACCTTC
>-|TRBD2|TRBJ2-5|TRBV28
CASSPQTSRRGTQYF
TGTGCCAGCAGTCCCCAGACTAGCAGGAGAGGGACCCAGTACTTC
>once|-|TRBJ1-3|TRBV7-9
CASGAAGSGNTIYF
TGTGCCAGCGGGGCAGCCGGCTCTGGAAACACCATATATTTT
>-|TRBD1|TRBJ1-6|TRBV7-8
CASSARTGFGNSPLHF
TGTGCCAGCAGCGCCCGGACAGGGTTTGGAAATTCACCCCTCCACTTT
>-|-|TRBJ1-4|TRBV29-1
CSVGRVDPEKLFF
TGCAGCGTTGGCAGGGTAGACCCCGAAAAACTGTTTTTT
>-|-|TRBJ2-3|TRBV5-1
CASSLDKLETSTDTQYF
TGCGCCAGCAGCTTGGATAAGCTGGAGACCAGCACAGATACGCAGTATTTT
>-|-|TRBJ2-2|TRBV5-6
CASSLGLGVGELFF
TGTGCCAGCAGCTTGGGTCTTGGGGTCGGGGAGCTGTTTTTT
>-|-|TRBJ2-1|TRBV15
CATSLDNNEQFF
TGTGCCACCAGCCTCGACAACAATGAGCAGTTCTTC
>few|-|TRBJ1-2|TRBV11-2
CASSPEPDYGYTF
TGTGCCAGCAGCCCGGAGCCGGACTATGGCTACACCTTC